The 14 T cell receptor beta chains presented below share a single source sample, sequenced in a study of T cell responses to AZD1222 COVID-19 vaccine (dated by TCRdb to the early 2020s). The library was made by the immunoSEQ multiplex PCR assay. As stored in TCRdb, this immuneACCESS dataset retains in-frame rearrangements with V and J assigned. A fraction of the clones does not appear; measured against another copy, unresolved V genes explain less than half of the discrepancy, and the remainder lacks a known reason. The sample table shows about 140,000 clones, and 90% to 95% are seen once. The leading ten clones occupy approximately 3.8% of the sample. Explained via the paper, the time point label denotes: about 28 days (+/-7) after the second vaccine dose. The material was peripheral blood, obtained 28 days after the second AZD1222 dose. These receptors all stem from an adult who received the AZD1222 COVID-19 vaccine.

The chain uses TRBV11-2 and TRBJ2-1; maybe TRBD2 (6 bases). The CDR3 covers 15 residues. The germline V gene encodes CDR1 SGHAT and CDR2 FQNNGV. Trimming removed 6 bases at V and 7 bases at J, with 19 bases between. The CDR3 DNA is TGTGCCAGCAGGTTCCCACTAGCTGCTATAAATGAGCAGTTCTTC. Amino acids: CASRFPLAAINEQFF.

The gene calls are TRBV29-1 and TRBJ2-5, with TRBD2 identical over 9 bases. CDR3 size: 14 residues. V shed 6 bases, J shed 5 bases, and the junction held 10 bases outside the gene matches. The germline gives CDR1 SQVTM, CDR2 ANQGSEA. As DNA, the CDR3 is TGCAGCGTCCTCTCAGCGGGGGGCGAGGAGACCCAGTACTTC. Its translation: CSVLSAGGEETQYF. The full variable domain, completed using reference TRBV29-1 and TRBJ2-5, is SAVISQKPSRDICQRGTSLTIQCQVDSQVTMMFWYRQQPGQSLTLIATANQGSEATYESGFVIDKFPISRPNLTFSTLTVSNMSPEDSSIYLCSVLSAGGEETQYFGPGTRLLVL.

J is TRBJ1-2 and V is TRBV3-1 (or the pseudogene TRBV3-2); 8 bases are a match to TRBD1. J lost 7 bases, V lost 0 bases, and 4 bases had no gene match. This CDR3 region has 14 residues. Per the germline V gene, CDR1 is LGHDT and CDR2 is YNNKEL (reference sequence). The CDR3 is CASSQEAGGCGYTF. The CDR3 bases are TGTGCCAGCAGCCAAGAGGCAGGGGGCTGTGGCTACACCTTC.

V and J are TRBV7-2 and TRBJ1-3; TRBD1 matches 7 bases. From germline, CDR1 is SGHTA and CDR2 FQGNSA. J lost 2 bases, V lost 5 bases, and 9 bases had no gene match. The CDR3 is 16 amino acids. This CDR3 is CASSLLTGYTGNTIYF. The CDR3 coding sequence is TGTGCCAGCAGCCTTTTGACAGGGTACACTGGAAACACCATATATTTT.

The V call is TRBV5-1, the J call TRBJ1-6, with D perhaps matching TRBD1 (6 bases). V lost 2 bases to trimming and J lost 7 bases, with 19 bases between them. The CDR3 sequence is 17 residues long. Germline assignment: CDR1 SGHRS and CDR2 YFSETQ. The CDR3 sequence is CASSFAPLQGENSPLHF. In nucleotides, the CDR3 is TGCGCCAGCAGCTTCGCCCCCTTACAGGGTGAAAATTCACCCCTCCACTTT.

The V gene is TRBV5-1, the J gene TRBJ2-1; tentatively, D is TRBD2 (5 bases). The ends were cut back, 0 bases at V and 7 bases at J, with 14 bases in the middle. Germline CDR1 SGHRS, CDR2 YFSETQ. This CDR3 is built from 15 residues. The CDR3: CASSLGTSFGNEQFF. CDR3 sequence (DNA): TGCGCCAGCAGCTTGGGGACTTCATTTGGTAATGAGCAGTTCTTC.

The chain carries TRBV2 and TRBJ1-5; D gene uncertain. Trimming cost V 6 bases and J 0 bases, with 12 bases left between them. The CDR3 covers 15 residues. Germline CDR1 reads SNHLY; CDR2 reads FYNNEI. CDR3 nucleotide sequence: TGTGCCAGCAGGCCCACAGAATATAGCAATCAGCCCCAGCATTTT. Translated, it gives CASRPTEYSNQPQHF.

The chain joins TRBV9 to TRBJ1-2, with D possibly matching TRBD1 (5 bases). CDR3 length: 15 residues. The V end lost 4 bases, the J end lost 1 base, and 14 bases lay between the germline ends. Germline loops: CDR1 SGDLS, CDR2 YYNGEE. The CDR3 region is CASSTPGAGNYGYTF. CDR3 nucleotide sequence: TGTGCCAGCAGCACCCCCGGGGCCGGTAACTATGGCTACACCTTC.

The genes are TRBV6-1 and TRBJ1-1; maybe TRBD1 (5 bases). The germline CDR1 and CDR2 sequences are MNHNS and SASEGT. The CDR3 runs 16 residues. V dropped 2 bases and J dropped 1 base, with 14 bases sitting between them. Here the CDR3 reads CASSERGYLENTEAFF. DNA of the CDR3: TGTGCCAGCAGTGAACGGGGGTATCTGGAGAACACTGAAGCTTTCTTT.

The V call is TRBV5-4, the J call TRBJ2-5; no clear D. V gave up 4 bases and J gave up 4 bases, with 17 bases separating them. The germline V gene has CDR1 SGHNT and CDR2 YYREEE (reference sequence). This CDR3 spans 15 amino acids. The CDR3 reads CASSTIPTGPETQYF. The CDR3 DNA reads as TGTGCCAGCAGCACAATACCAACCGGGCCAGAGACCCAGTACTTC. Full variable domain (missing parts from reference TRBV5-4 and TRBJ2-5): ETGVTQSPTHLIKTRGQQVTLRCSSQSGHNTVSWYQQALGQGPQFIFQYYREEENGRGNFPPRFSGLQFPNYSSELNVNALELDDSALYLCASSTIPTGPETQYFGPGTRLLVL.

The rearrangement joins TRBV9 to TRBJ1-5, with a tentative D call TRBD1 (5 bases). Germline CDR1 reads SGDLS; CDR2 reads YYNGEE. This CDR3 spans 15 amino acids. V lost 0 bases and J 0 bases, leaving 7 bases between the germline ends. The DNA for the CDR3 is TGTGCCAGCAGCGTAGATGGGGCTAGCAATCAGCCCCAGCATTTT. As protein: CASSVDGASNQPQHF.

The chain employs TRBV7-9 and TRBJ1-4, with D possibly matching TRBD1 (6 bases). Trimming shortened V by 2 bases and J by 8 bases, and 18 bases separated the two germline ends. This CDR3 comprises 16 residues. CDR1 and CDR2 (germline): SEHNR, FQNEAQ (reference sequence). The CDR3 coding sequence is TGTGCCAGCAGCTTACCCGTAGGGGGGGGACGAGAAAAACTGTTTTTT. Amino acid sequence: CASSLPVGGGREKLFF.

The chain carries TRBV6-5 and TRBJ1-3; 9 nucleotides align to TRBD1. The CDR3 has 14 amino acids. The germline CDR1 and CDR2 sequences are MNHEY and SVGAGI. The V gene end was trimmed by 6 bases and the J gene end by 4 bases; junction bases not matched to a gene: 4. CDR3 sequence (DNA): TGTGCCAGCAGAGGGACAGGGCACGGAAACACCATATATTTT. Protein sequence: CASRGTGHGNTIYF.

J is TRBJ1-1 and V is TRBV9, with TRBD1 identical over 9 bases. CDR3 length equals 14 residues. V gave up 4 bases and J gave up 1 base; unmatched junction bases: 2. The germline gives CDR1 SGDLS, CDR2 YYNGEE. Here the CDR3 reads CASSLQGANTEAFF. DNA for the CDR3: TGTGCCAGCAGCTTACAGGGGGCGAACACTGAAGCTTTCTTT.